This T cell receptor (beta chain) was retrieved from a study of T cells in Graves' hyperthyroidism and ophthalmopathy. Germline loops: CDR1 MNHNS, CDR2 SASEGT. V lost 8 bases, J lost 1 base, and 3 bases stayed unmatched. CDR3 length equals 13 residues. Amplified regions were TCR beta CDR3 sequences from RNA transcripts. A set of HTBI primers served as the primers for a first-round RT-PCR of the TCR CDR3. TCRdb reprocessed the multiplex PCR reads via MiXCR and lists one record per CDR3 protein. This repertoire shows about 640,000 distinct CDR3 sequences, approximately 15% found once; its top ten account for approximately 13%.

The sequencing sample was made of blood. The V gene is TRBV6-1, the J gene TRBJ2-7; TRBD1 matches 9 bases. The TCR comes from a woman between 45 and 65 years old with Graves' ophthalmopathy. CDR3 amino acids: CASGQGLSYEQYF. The DNA of the CDR3 is TGTGCCAGCGGACAGGGGTTGTCCTACGAGCAGTACTTC.